The next 25 T cell receptor beta chains were all read from a single sample in a study of identical twins. TCRdb itself ran the 5' RACE reads through MiXCR, one entry per CDR3 protein. This repertoire shows around 690,000 distinct CDR3 sequences, 21% found once; its top ten account for around 4.5%. These same records also appear under a second study, on T cells expressing NK-cell markers.

Material for sequencing was PBMCs. Receptors were obtained from a woman younger than 30 in good health.

The gene calls are TRBV7-9 and TRBJ2-5; 9 positions agree with TRBD1. Germline V lookup: CDR1 SEHNR, CDR2 FQNEAQ (reference sequence). The CDR3 runs 15 residues. V lost 4 bases and J lost 2; bases outside the gene matches: 5. The CDR3, as DNA: TGTGCCAGCAGCTACGGGACAGGGACACAAGAGACCCAGTACTTC. This gives the protein CASSYGTGTQETQYF. Based on the CDR3 plus reference TRBV7-9 and TRBJ2-5, the full variable domain is DTGVSQNPRHKITKRGQNVTFRCDPISEHNRLYWYRQTLGQGPEFLTYFQNEAQLEKSRLLSDRFSAERPKGSFSTLEIQRTEQGDSAMYLCASSYGTGTQETQYFGPGTRLLVL.

This chain joins TRBV20-1 and TRBJ2-1, with 11 bases lining up with TRBD2. The CDR3 consists of 14 residues. The V gene end was trimmed by 3 bases and the J gene end by 5 bases; junction bases not matched to a gene: 3. Germline assignment: CDR1 DFQATT and CDR2 SNEGSKA (reference sequence). CDR3 sequence reads: CSARASGGNNEQFF. In nucleotides, the CDR3 is TGCAGTGCTAGGGCTAGCGGGGGGAACAATGAGCAGTTCTTC.

The CDR3 protein is CASRYRGGGDTGELFF. For the CDR3, the DNA is TGTGCCAGCCGATATCGAGGGGGCGGGGACACCGGGGAGCTGTTTTTT. The rearrangement uses TRBV11-2 and TRBJ2-2; the D gene is possibly TRBD1 (7 bases). V lost 8 bases and J 3 bases, leaving 19 bases between the germline ends. There are 16 residues in the CDR3. The germline V gene encodes CDR1 SGHAT and CDR2 FQNNGV.

This clonotype was counted a few times. The chain links TRBV10-3 to TRBJ1-6; a possible D gene is TRBD1 (5 bases). V dropped 0 bases and J dropped 13 bases, with 25 bases sitting between them. Germline V gives CDR1 ENHRY, CDR2 SYGVKD. This CDR3 spans 18 amino acids. The CDR3 loop is CAISESQEDSTPSGPLHF. CDR3 nucleotides: TGTGCCATCAGTGAGTCACAGGAGGACTCTACACCTTCAGGGCCCCTCCACTTT.

As regards this clonotype: A read error may account for a junction end that differs from germline. The chain uses TRBV27 and TRBJ1-2, with D uncertain. The CDR3 contains 12 residues. Germline assignment: CDR1 MNHEY and CDR2 SMNVEV (reference sequence). The CDR3 region has the DNA TGTGCTCCCAAAGGCGGTAACCATGGCTACACCTTC. Translating it yields CAPKGGNHGYTF.

This clonotype has a handful of counts. The chain links TRBV12-3 or TRBV12-4 to TRBJ2-1; 7 bases fit TRBD1. V was pared by 5 bases and J by 14 bases, with 9 bases of the junction left unmatched. There are 12 residues in the CDR3. CDR3 coding DNA: TGTGCCAGCAGTACTCCGACAGGGTTAGAGTTCTTC. Translating gives CASSTPTGLEFF.

This clonotype showed up just a few times. J is TRBJ2-7 and V is TRBV20-1; TRBD2 might be the D (6 bases). The CDR3 is 15 amino acids. Trimming removed 1 base at V and 2 bases at J, with 15 bases between. The germline CDR1 and CDR2 sequences are DFQATT and SNEGSKA (reference sequence). In DNA, the CDR3 is TGCAGTGCTAGAGGAGTGGGCGGGAACACCTACGAGCAGTACTTC. It is translated as CSARGVGGNTYEQYF.

This clonotype was observed a few times. The chain has TRBV29-1 and TRBJ2-7, with 9 positions matching TRBD1. V lost 7 bases, J lost 4 bases, and 11 bases stayed unmatched. The CDR3 has 14 amino acids. Looked up from germline, CDR1 is SQVTM and CDR2 is ANQGSEA. The CDR3 protein is CSASLGTGSYEQYF. The CDR3 DNA reads TGCAGCGCATCCCTCGGGACAGGGTCGTACGAGCAGTACTTC.

V is TRBV5-1 and J is TRBJ1-1; D unclear. Germline CDR1 is SGHRS and CDR2 is YFSETQ. Trimming removed 1 base at V and 0 bases at J, with 7 bases between. The CDR3 length is 14 residues. The CDR3 nucleotides read TGCGCCAGCAGCTTGTTTTCCATGAACACTGAAGCTTTCTTT. Its protein is CASSLFSMNTEAFF.

The chain recombines TRBV15 with TRBJ2-5; 9 nucleotides match TRBD2. V gave up 7 bases and J gave up 6 bases; unmatched junction bases: 27. Germline-derived CDR1 and CDR2 are LNHNV and YYDKDF (reference sequence). This CDR3 is built from 20 residues. DNA for the CDR3: TGTGCCACCACCACCGATCCCTCGGGGCCAGCGGGAGGAGAGGTGAAGACCCAGTACTTC. Residues: CATTTDPSGPAGGEVKTQYF.

The chain couples TRBV5-1 to TRBJ1-1; D is undetermined. Germline V gene sequence: CDR1 SGHRS, CDR2 YFSETQ. This CDR3 is 10 amino acids long. Between the trimmed V and J ends, which lost 0 bases and 11 bases, there was a span of 5 bases. The CDR3, as DNA: TGCGCCAGCAGCTTGGAGTTCGCTTTCTTT. Translated, it gives CASSLEFAFF.

This clonotype showed up just a few times. The V and J genes are TRBV20-1 and TRBJ2-7; 10 positions agree with TRBD1. This CDR3 contains 14 residues. Germline CDR1 is DFQATT and CDR2 is SNEGSKA (reference sequence). Trimming at V came to 5 bases and at J to 6 bases, leaving 10 bases not matched to a gene. The CDR3 DNA is TGCAGTGCTGGTAGGGACAGGGGTTTTTCCGAGCAGTACTTC. It translates to CSAGRDRGFSEQYF.

The chain joins TRBV5-1 to TRBJ2-3; 12 nucleotides align to TRBD2. The length of the CDR3 is 16 residues. Losses at the gene ends were 6 bases for V and 3 bases for J; bases not matched to a gene: 8. Germline CDR1 and CDR2: SGHRS and YFSETQ. The CDR3 protein is CASNLAGTSGTDTQYF. As DNA, the CDR3 is TGCGCCAGCAACCTAGCCGGGACTAGCGGGACAGATACGCAGTATTTT.

This clonotype was observed once. The J gene is TRBJ2-1, the V gene TRBV29-1, with 7 bases identical to TRBD2. This CDR3 is 13 amino acids long. Per germline, CDR1 SQVTM and CDR2 ANQGSEA. J was trimmed by 4 bases and V by 4 bases; bases with no gene match: 4. The chain's CDR3 is CSVGGTTYNEQFF. In DNA form, the CDR3 reads TGCAGCGTTGGCGGGACTACTTACAATGAGCAGTTCTTC.

The chain joins TRBV2 to TRBJ1-2; tentative D call: TRBD1 (6 bases). Per the germline V gene, CDR1 is SNHLY and CDR2 is FYNNEI. The V end was cut by 7 bases, the J end by 3 bases, with 12 bases between. CDR3 length: 13 residues. CDR3 loop: CASNPGDYYGYTF. As DNA, the CDR3 is TGTGCCAGCAATCCAGGGGACTACTATGGCTACACCTTC. Combining the CDR3 with reference TRBV2 and TRBJ1-2 gives the whole variable domain EPEVTQTPSHQVTQMGQEVILRCVPISNHLYFYWYRQILGQKVEFLVSFYNNEISEKSEIFDDQFSVERPDGSNFTLKIRSTKLEDSAMYFCASNPGDYYGYTFGSGTRLTVV.

The sample holds a few counts of this clonotype. The rearrangement joins TRBV20-1 to TRBJ2-1, with D hard to call. The V end was cut by 3 bases, the J end by 0 bases, with 15 bases between. CDR1 is DFQATT and CDR2 is SNEGSKA in the germline V gene (reference sequence). The CDR3 sequence is 16 residues long. The CDR3 here is CSASGDGITSYNEQFF. Written as DNA, the CDR3 is TGCAGTGCTAGCGGCGATGGGATAACCTCCTACAATGAGCAGTTCTTC.

The chain couples TRBV7-3 to TRBJ1-2, with 7 bases lining up with TRBD1. The CDR3 loop spans 14 amino acids. The V gene end was trimmed by 4 bases and the J gene end by 6 bases; junction bases not matched to a gene: 8. CDR1 SGHTA and CDR2 FQGTGA come from the germline V gene. This CDR3 is CASSYAGQVNGYTF. The CDR3 DNA follows: TGTGCCAGCAGCTATGCAGGACAGGTTAATGGCTACACCTTC.

The rearrangement links TRBV11-2 to TRBJ2-5, with D perhaps TRBD1 (5 bases). In germline, CDR1 is SGHAT, CDR2 FQNNGV. V was shortened by 0 bases and J by 5 bases, with 13 bases between the two germline ends. The CDR3 sequence is 15 residues long. The CDR3 loop is CASSLDYGAGETQYF. The CDR3 nucleotides read TGTGCCAGCAGCTTAGACTATGGGGCAGGGGAGACCCAGTACTTC.

In DNA, the CDR3 is TGTGCCAGCAGCCAGGAGGGGGACCAGCCCCAGCATTTT. Translating it yields CASSQEGDQPQHF. This chain joins TRBV12-3 or TRBV12-4 and TRBJ1-5; weak D call: TRBD1 (6 bases). Trimming shortened V by 6 bases and J by 7 bases, and 13 bases separated the two germline ends. The CDR3 consists of 13 residues.

The chain employs TRBV20-1 and TRBJ1-4, with 7 bases fitting TRBD1. Trimming removed 3 bases from V and 5 bases from J; junction bases left unmatched: 6. The CDR3 length is 14 residues. Germline values: CDR1 DFQATT, CDR2 SNEGSKA (reference sequence). The CDR3 bases are TGCAGTGCTAGCGTTGACAGGGAGAATGAAAAACTGTTTTTT. This gives the protein CSASVDRENEKLFF.

The chain is built from TRBV20-1 and TRBJ1-1; unclear D gene. Trimming left V 4 bases short and J 5 bases short, with 8 bases between. This CDR3 comprises 11 residues. Germline lookup yields CDR1 DFQATT and CDR2 SNEGSKA (reference sequence). The CDR3 is CSANRWTEAFF. CDR3 DNA: TGCAGTGCTAATCGGTGGACTGAAGCTTTCTTT.

The chain couples TRBV12-3 or TRBV12-4 to TRBJ2-1; D is ambiguous. V was clipped by 6 bases and J by 15 bases, with 21 bases between them. This CDR3 is built from 13 residues. The CDR3 loop reads CASRPMESFSWFF. The CDR3 coding sequence is TGTGCCAGCAGACCCATGGAGAGCTTTTCCTGGTTCTTC.

In its sample, this clonotype was seen a few times. This chain joins TRBV7-2 and TRBJ2-7; maybe TRBD2 (5 bases). The CDR3 length is 14 residues. V lost 5 bases and J lost 1, with 12 bases in between. CDR1 is SGHTA, CDR2 FQGNSA, per germline. CDR3 coding DNA: TGTGCCAGCAGCAGGTCAGCGGAATCCTACGAGCAGTACTTC. This encodes CASSRSAESYEQYF.

This clonotype was seen more than once but under ten times. V and J are TRBV11-2 and TRBJ2-4, with 13 positions matching TRBD2. CDR3 size: 18 residues. Trimming at V came to 5 bases and at J to 5 bases, leaving 12 bases not matched to a gene. CDR1 is SGHAT and CDR2 is FQNNGV in the germline V gene. The CDR3 is CASSARTSGGAWENIQYF. In nucleotides, the CDR3 is TGTGCCAGCAGCGCCCGGACTAGCGGGGGCGCATGGGAAAACATTCAGTACTTC. The full variable domain, with the rest looked up from reference TRBV11-2 and TRBJ2-4, is EAGVAQSPRYKIIEKRQSVAFWCNPISGHATLYWYQQILGQGPKLLIQFQNNGVVDDSQLPKDRFSAERLKGVDSTLKIQPAKLEDSAVYLCASSARTSGGAWENIQYFGAGTRLSVL.

The V call is TRBV5-1, the J call TRBJ2-2, with TRBD2 matching over 7 bases. The J segment lost 4 bases and the V segment lost 7 bases, leaving 10 bases of the junction unmatched. There are 15 residues in the CDR3. Germline-derived CDR1 and CDR2 are SGHRS and YFSETQ. The CDR3 DNA reads TGCGCCAGCGTCCTCGGCGGGGGAGCCACCGGGGAGCTGTTTTTT. Its protein is CASVLGGGATGELFF.